This T cell receptor beta chain was observed in a study of tumor-infiltrating lymphocytes in oesophageal squamous cell carcinoma. This CDR3 comprises 14 residues. J gave up 3 bases and V 8 bases, and 7 bases lay outside the gene matches. Germline loops: CDR1 MNHNS, CDR2 SASEGT. TCRdb re-called the PCR reads through MiXCR, storing one row per CDR3 protein. The sample has some 18,000 distinct CDR3 sequences, about 41% seen once; the top ten hold roughly a tenth. This clonotype has a count of ten or more. The specimen was normal esophageal tissue next to the tumor. The receptor's source is a male donor with esophageal squamous cell carcinoma. V usage is TRBV6-1 and J usage is TRBJ2-7; TRBD1 matches at 10 bases. The chain's CDR3 is CASQERTGGYEQYF. In nucleotides, the CDR3 is TGTGCCAGCCAAGAGAGGACAGGGGGCTACGAGCAGTACTTC.